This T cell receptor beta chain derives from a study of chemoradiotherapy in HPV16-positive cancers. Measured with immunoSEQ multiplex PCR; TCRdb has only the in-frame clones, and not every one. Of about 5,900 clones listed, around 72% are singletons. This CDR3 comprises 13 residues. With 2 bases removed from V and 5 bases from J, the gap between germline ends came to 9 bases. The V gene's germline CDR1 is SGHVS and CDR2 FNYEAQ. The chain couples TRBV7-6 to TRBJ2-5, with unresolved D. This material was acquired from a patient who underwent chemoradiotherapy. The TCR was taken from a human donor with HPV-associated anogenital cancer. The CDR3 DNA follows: TGTGCCAGCAGCTTACGGCCCAGGGAGACCCAGTACTTC. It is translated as CASSLRPRETQYF.